What follows describes a single T cell receptor beta chain. The sample is drawn from a study of blood T cell repertoires in COVID-19. Whole-study context: From T cells, B-cell-depleted T cells, or PBMCs came the material, which was cDNA or gDNA.

CDR1 and CDR2 from the germline V gene are SQVTM and ANQGSEA. The CDR3 covers 13 residues. After removal of 4 bases from V and 2 bases from J, the junction contained 2 bases not matched to a gene. Researchers sorted participants into cohorts using their self-reported clinical history. Only in-frame clones appear in the TCRdb table, and some are missing; sequencing was by immunoSEQ multiplex PCR. The table has some 140,000 clones, 84% seen once. The V and J genes are TRBV29-1 and TRBJ1-2; 9 bases map to TRBD1. The source is a middle-aged man with acute COVID-19. Sequencing input: PBMCs or T cells enriched from blood (not recorded which). The CDR3 region is CSVGGTGNYGYTF. The CDR3 coding sequence is TGCAGCGTTGGGGGGACAGGGAACTATGGCTACACCTTC. Complete variable domain (other parts from reference TRBV29-1 and TRBJ1-2): SAVISQKPSRDICQRGTSLTIQCQVDSQVTMMFWYRQQPGQSLTLIATANQGSEATYESGFVIDKFPISRPNLTFSTLTVSNMSPEDSSIYLCSVGGTGNYGYTFGSGTRLTVV.